This TCR beta chain comes out of a study of CD8 T cells in ankylosing spondylitis. A single record per CDR3 protein comes from TCRdb applying MiXCR to the 5' RACE reads. This table holds fewer than 250,000 distinct CDR3 sequences, roughly 32% found once. From germline, CDR1 is SGHRS and CDR2 YFSETQ. Deletions cut 0 bases from V and 6 bases from J, with 13 bases between. This CDR3 comprises 14 residues. The rearrangement uses TRBV5-1 and TRBJ2-7; D remains ambiguous. The sample was blood, either unsorted or a sorted T cell fraction (not recorded which). This TCR was sampled from a male donor with ankylosing spondylitis or in good health (not recorded which). The CDR3 loop reads CASSLEGPPGEQYF. DNA of the CDR3: TGCGCCAGCAGCTTGGAAGGGCCTCCGGGCGAGCAGTACTTC. Full variable domain (rest looked up from reference TRBV5-1 and TRBJ2-7): KAGVTQTPRYLIKTRGQQVTLSCSPISGHRSVSWYQQTPGQGLQFLFEYFSETQRNKGNFPGRFSGRQFSNSRSEMNVSTLELGDSALYLCASSLEGPPGEQYFGPGTRLTVT.